The clone carrying this TCR beta chain has only a few counts. Its target is unknown. This likely traces to a read error, being one base from a far larger clone. The same CDR3 can be traced to other DNA sequences in this sample. This record comes from a study of shared clonotypes between healthy human individuals. The CDR3 extends over 12 amino acids. Germline CDR1 is GTSNPN and CDR2 is SVGIG (reference sequence). V was clipped by 3 bases and J by 5 bases; unmatched bases: 3. Tens of millions of PBMCs went into genomic DNA for unsorted samples. The study's findings and limits: Donors were few, which limited the genetic and exposure-history diversity represented.

Unsorted PBMC DNA was sequenced on ten immunoSEQ deep assay plates. Source study methods: Filtering differed because ImmunoSEQ produced junction-only sequences that carried no quality scores. Libraries were prepared by immunoSEQ multiplex PCR; TCRdb keeps only in-frame clonotypes and omits some of them. V and J calls and clone size come straight from that table; D and trimming were deduced from the DNA. Of hundreds of thousands of clones in the sample, around 78% were seen once. The chain recombines TRBV30 with TRBJ2-5, with 7 bases matching TRBD1. The clonotype was recovered from a middle-aged woman in good health. Some clones in this sample may be carry-over from other donors' samples. The sample consisted of PBMCs. The DNA for the CDR3 is TGTGCCTGGAGCCCCAGGGGGGAGACCCAGTACTTC. Translated, it gives CAWSPRGETQYF. Looking up the rest from reference TRBV30 and TRBJ2-5 gives the full variable domain: SQTIHQWPATLVQPVGSPLSLECTVEGTSNPNLYWYRQAAGRGLQLLFYSVGIGQISSEVPQNLSASRPQDRQFILSSKKLLLSDSGFYLCAWSPRGETQYFGPGTRLLVL.